This entry concerns a single T cell receptor (beta chain). What it recognizes is unknown. These data belong to a study of T cell responses to AZD1222 COVID-19 vaccine. Germline V gene lookup returns CDR1 MNHEY and CDR2 SVGEGT. The CDR3 totals 14 residues. V shed 2 bases, J shed 6 bases, and the junction held 6 bases outside the gene matches. Study-wide results and caveats: The donors showed a predominance of white British ancestry and of females, with possible underestimation of clonal diversity.

Libraries were prepared by immunoSEQ multiplex PCR; TCRdb keeps only in-frame clonotypes and omits some of them. The sample lists more than 250,000 clones, 85% to 95% occurring once. This material consisted of peripheral blood, taken on day 0 of AZD1222 vaccination. This TCR came from an adult in good health. The J gene is TRBJ2-7, the V gene TRBV6-2 or TRBV6-3; 8 bases map to TRBD2. As DNA, the CDR3 is TGTGCCAGCAGTTACACCGGGAGGGCCGCCGAGCAGTACTTC. This codes for CASSYTGRAAEQYF.